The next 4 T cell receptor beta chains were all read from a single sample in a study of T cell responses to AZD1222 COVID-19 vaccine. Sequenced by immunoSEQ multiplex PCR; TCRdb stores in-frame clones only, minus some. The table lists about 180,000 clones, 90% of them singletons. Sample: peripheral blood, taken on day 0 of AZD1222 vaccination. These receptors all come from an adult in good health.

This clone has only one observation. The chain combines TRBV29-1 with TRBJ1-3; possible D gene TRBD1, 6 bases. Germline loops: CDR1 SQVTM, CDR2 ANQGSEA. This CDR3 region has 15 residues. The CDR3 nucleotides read TGCGCCAACTACAGGGTTGGGCTTTCTGGAAACACCATATATTTT. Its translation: CANYRVGLSGNTIYF.

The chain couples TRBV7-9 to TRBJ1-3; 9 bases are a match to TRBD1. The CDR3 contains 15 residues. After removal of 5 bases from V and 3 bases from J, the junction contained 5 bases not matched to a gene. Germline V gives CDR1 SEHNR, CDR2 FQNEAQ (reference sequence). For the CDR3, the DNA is TGTGCCAGCAGCCTGGGACAGGGCGGTGGAAACACCATATATTTT. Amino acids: CASSLGQGGGNTIYF.

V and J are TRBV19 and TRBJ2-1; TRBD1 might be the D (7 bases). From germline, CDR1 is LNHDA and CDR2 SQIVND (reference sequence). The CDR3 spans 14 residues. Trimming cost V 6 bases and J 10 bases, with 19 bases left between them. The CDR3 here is CASRDQGGPREQFF. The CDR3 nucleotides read TGTGCCAGTAGGGACCAGGGGGGACCTCGGGAGCAGTTCTTC.

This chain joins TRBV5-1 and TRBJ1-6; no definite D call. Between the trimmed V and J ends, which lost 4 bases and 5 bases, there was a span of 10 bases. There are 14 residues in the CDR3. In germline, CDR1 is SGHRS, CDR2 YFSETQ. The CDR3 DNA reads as TGCGCCAGCAGCCGGACCCAGAATAATTCACCCCTCCACTTT. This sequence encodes CASSRTQNNSPLHF.